This T cell receptor beta chain was found in a study of T cell responses to AZD1222 COVID-19 vaccine. Study-wide findings and caveats: Reportedly, nearly half of unique spike TCRs recognized epitopes outside B.1.351/B.1.1.7 mutations. It should be noted that donors were predominantly white British and more often female, and clonal diversity was possibly underestimated. Baseline seropositivity occurred in only a handful of AZD1222 recipients.

Germline assignment: CDR1 SGHNT and CDR2 YYREEE (reference sequence). V dropped 2 bases and J dropped 8 bases, with 13 bases sitting between them. The CDR3 loop spans 13 amino acids. Sequenced by immunoSEQ multiplex PCR; TCRdb stores in-frame clones only, minus some. The repertoire includes 150,000 to 180,000 clones, roughly nine tenths of them detected once, and about 5% sits in the top ten. Concerning this clone itself: Its specificity is not known.

The rearrangement joins TRBV5-4 to TRBJ1-2; no firm D call. This sequence originates from an adult in good health. The source material was peripheral blood, sampled on day 0 of MenACWY control vaccination. CDR3 DNA: TGTGCCAGCAGCTTATACGGAACCCCGGGCTACACCTTC. Its translation: CASSLYGTPGYTF.